The 10 T cell receptor beta chains below come from one sample, sequenced in a study of T cell responses to AZD1222 COVID-19 vaccine. Libraries were prepared by immunoSEQ multiplex PCR; TCRdb keeps only in-frame clonotypes and omits some of them. Of approximately 67,000 clones in the sample, 80% to 90% were seen once. Sequencing was performed on peripheral blood, taken on day 0 of AZD1222 vaccination. The source of these receptors is an adult in good health.

The chain combines TRBV6-2 or TRBV6-3 with TRBJ1-2; D call uncertain. Germline V gives CDR1 MNHEY, CDR2 SVGEGT. Between the trimmed V and J ends, which lost 2 bases and 0 bases, there was a span of 16 bases. The CDR3 length is 17 residues. Here the CDR3 DNA reads TGTGCCAGCAGTTACAATCCCAGGCCGATGTCTAACTATGGCTACACCTTC. Translated, it gives CASSYNPRPMSNYGYTF.

The chain combines TRBV7-9 with TRBJ1-2, with 10 bases lining up with TRBD1. Losses at the gene ends were 5 bases for V and 4 bases for J; bases not matched to a gene: 10. Looked up from germline, CDR1 is SEHNR and CDR2 is FQNEAQ (reference sequence). The CDR3 consists of 16 residues. The chain's CDR3 is CASSQQAGTGAYGYTF. The CDR3 nucleotides are TGTGCCAGCAGCCAACAGGCCGGGACAGGGGCCTATGGCTACACCTTC.

The chain has TRBV18 and TRBJ1-1, with a possible D match to TRBD1 (6 bases). The V end was cut by 0 bases, the J end by 5 bases, with 13 bases between. CDR3 length: 15 residues. Germline values: CDR1 KGHSH, CDR2 LQKENI. The CDR3, as DNA: TGTGCCAGCTCACCACCGGGGGGGGCAAGAACTGAAGCTTTCTTT. As protein: CASSPPGGARTEAFF.

This chain links TRBV20-1 with TRBJ2-7, with 8 bases lining up with TRBD1. V was clipped by 3 bases and J by 7 bases; unmatched bases: 17. CDR1 DFQATT and CDR2 SNEGSKA come from the germline V gene (reference sequence). The CDR3 is 16 amino acids. CDR3 in amino acids: CSASDQWAGGTEEQYF. CDR3 DNA: TGCAGTGCTAGTGATCAGTGGGCAGGGGGCACGGAAGAGCAGTACTTC.

This clone was counted a single time. The rearrangement links TRBV4-3 to TRBJ1-3; 10 bases fit TRBD1. In germline, CDR1 is LGHNA, CDR2 YSLEER. With 3 bases clipped from V and 4 bases from J, the junction kept 6 bases outside the gene matches. The CDR3 contains 16 residues. The CDR3 DNA reads TGCGCCAGCAGCCACGGACAGGGGGATACAGGAAACACCATATATTTT. Its protein product is CASSHGQGDTGNTIYF.

This clone was detected a few times. The V call is TRBV4-3, the J call TRBJ1-2, with 8 bases matching TRBD1. Looked up from germline, CDR1 is LGHNA and CDR2 is YSLEER. Germline trimming cut 3 bases from V and 7 bases from J; bases unmatched to any gene: 7. The CDR3 has 14 residues. CDR3 sequence (DNA): TGCGCCAGCAGCCAGGTCGACAGGGGTGGTGGCTACACCTTC. It yields the protein CASSQVDRGGGYTF.

As for this clone: This sequence may be a read error, since a much larger clone differs from it by one base. This rearrangement joins TRBV3-1 (or the pseudogene TRBV3-2) to TRBJ2-7; 9 bases match TRBD1. The CDR3 has 15 residues. With 3 bases clipped from V and 0 bases from J, the junction kept 3 bases outside the gene matches. Germline V lookup: CDR1 LGHDT, CDR2 YNNKEL (reference sequence). CDR3 region: CASSHRDRVSYEQYF. The CDR3 nucleotides read TGTGCCAGCAGCCACCGGGACAGGGTCTCCTACGAGCAGTACTTC.

The CDR3 here is CNARGAEGYTF. The CDR3, as DNA: TGCAACGCCCGCGGGGCAGAGGGCTACACCTTC. The chain joins TRBV29-1 to TRBJ1-2; TRBD1 is a possible D gene (5 bases). The CDR3 is 11 amino acids. Germline lookup yields CDR1 SQVTM and CDR2 ANQGSEA.

This sequence joins TRBV30 and TRBJ2-3; the match to TRBD1 covers 10 bases. J lost 6 bases, V lost 4 bases, and 7 bases had no gene match. Germline lookup yields CDR1 GTSNPN and CDR2 SVGIG (reference sequence). The CDR3 sequence is 14 residues long. The CDR3 nucleotides read TGTGCCTGGATTCCCGGGACAGGGGCCGATACGCAGTATTTT. As protein: CAWIPGTGADTQYF.

V is TRBV2 and J is TRBJ1-4, with D perhaps TRBD1 (6 bases). The ends were cut back, 2 bases at V and 7 bases at J, with 11 bases in the middle. In germline, CDR1 is SNHLY, CDR2 FYNNEI. The CDR3 totals 14 residues. For the CDR3, the DNA is TGTGCCAGCAGTGAAAACAGGGACGGTGAAAAACTGTTTTTT. It codes for CASSENRDGEKLFF.